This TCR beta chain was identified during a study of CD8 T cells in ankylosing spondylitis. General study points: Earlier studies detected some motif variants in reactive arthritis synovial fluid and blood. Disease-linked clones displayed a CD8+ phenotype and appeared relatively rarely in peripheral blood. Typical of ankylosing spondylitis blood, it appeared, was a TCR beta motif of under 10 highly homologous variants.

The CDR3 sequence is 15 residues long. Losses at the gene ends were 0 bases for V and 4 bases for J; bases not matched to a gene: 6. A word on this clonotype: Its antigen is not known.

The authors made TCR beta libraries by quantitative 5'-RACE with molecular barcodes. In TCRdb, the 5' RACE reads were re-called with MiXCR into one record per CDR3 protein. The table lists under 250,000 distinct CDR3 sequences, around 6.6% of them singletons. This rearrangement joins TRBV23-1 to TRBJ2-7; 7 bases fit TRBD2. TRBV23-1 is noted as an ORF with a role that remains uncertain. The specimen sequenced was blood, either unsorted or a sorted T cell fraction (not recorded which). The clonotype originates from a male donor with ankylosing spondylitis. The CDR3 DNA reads TGCGCCAGCAGTCAATCGGCGGGAGCGCTGTACGAGCAGTACTTC. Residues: CASSQSAGALYEQYF.